This TCR beta chain originates from a study of control samples from healthy donors and cancer patients. V was trimmed by 4 bases and J by 0 bases, leaving 10 bases between them. Germline V gene lookup returns CDR1 SGHRS and CDR2 YFSETQ. The CDR3 spans 14 residues. This clone occurred once. Assay: immunoSEQ multiplex PCR; the TCRdb copy retains only in-frame clones and omits some. Found here are roughly 90,000 clones, more than 75% of them singletons; the top ten hold over 7.5%. Specimen: blood. This chain joins TRBV5-1 and TRBJ1-1; weak D call: TRBD1 (6 bases). The TCR originated in a woman aged 60-75 years in good health. The CDR3 region has the DNA TGCGCCAGCAGCAGTCAGGGGTTGAACACTGAAGCTTTCTTT. As protein: CASSSQGLNTEAFF.